This entry features one T cell receptor beta chain sequence. This sample was taken from a study of blood T cell repertoires in COVID-19. Profiled with immunoSEQ multiplex PCR; TCRdb holds only in-frame clones, not every one. The sample consists of almost 55,000 clones, roughly 84% of them appearing once. CDR3 length: 14 amino acids. The clonotype was recovered from a man aged 50 or older with active COVID-19. The chain is built from TRBV21-1 and TRBJ2-3; the table assigns TRBD2, which was not confirmed against the DNA. TRBV21-1 is listed as a pseudogene. The sequenced sample was peripheral blood. The CDR3 DNA reads TGTGCCAGCAGCGCCGAGTCTAGCGGAGATACGCAGTATTTT. This encodes CASSAESSGDTQYF.